The 27 T cell receptor beta chains listed next were all sequenced from one sample in a study of CD8+ T cells in alopecia areata. Researchers sorted pooled cutaneous lymph node cells on the basis of CD4, CD8alpha, NKG2D, NKG2ACE and other markers. Reverse transcribed after extraction, RNA yielded cDNA as the sequencing template. Using immunoSEQ multiplex PCR, the repertoire was profiled, and TCRdb retains in-frame clones only, with some absent. The repertoire consists of over 250,000 clones, none detected only once. The source material was CD4+ T cells sorted from a lymph node. These receptors all stem from a C3H/HeJ mouse with alopecia areata. The MHC haplotype of the strain is H2-k.

Notes on this clone: Each gene name is a mouse one. Sequencing ends 3 residues short of the CDR3 end; the germline J gene provides the rest. The chain carries TRBV19 and TRBJ1-6, with 10 positions matching TRBD1. TRBJ1-6 is flagged as an ORF with uncertain function. V shed 4 bases, J shed 2 bases, and the junction held 3 bases outside the gene matches. Germline V gene sequence: CDR1 FNHDT, CDR2 SITEND (reference sequence). The CDR3 runs 16 residues. CDR3: CASSGTGETYNSPLYF. The sequenced part of the CDR3 DNA is TGTGCCAGCAGTGGGACAGGGGAGACCTATAATTCGCCC.

The table lists this clone with a few counts. Germline and genes: mouse. The read gets to within 4 residues of the CDR3 end, and the germline J gene fills in the rest. Other DNA sequences in the sample encode the same CDR3. The V and J genes are TRBV13-1 and TRBJ2-1; 8 nucleotides line up with TRBD1. Germline-derived CDR1 and CDR2 are NSHNY and SYGAGN. The CDR3 has 14 amino acids. V shed 5 bases and J 1 base; nucleotides not matched to a gene: 2. The CDR3 bases that were read are TGTGCCAGCAGGAGACAGGGGAACTATGCT. This codes for CASRRQGNYA. The full CDR3 sequence reads CASRRQGNYAEQFF.

This clone was seen a few times. Gene names are the mouse ones. The read ends 4 residues early relative to the CDR3; the germline J gene fills the gap. The sample has other DNA sequences that encode this CDR3 too. The chain uses TRBV31 and TRBJ2-7; possible D gene TRBD1, 5 bases. Germline lookup yields CDR1 GKSSPN and CDR2 SITVG. The CDR3 is 11 amino acids. The CDR3 DNA, read in part, is TGTGCCTGGAGTGGACAATAT. Amino acid sequence: CAWSGQY. The whole CDR3 sequence is CAWSGQYEQYF.

This clone was detected a few times. Gene names are mouse gene names. The CDR3 goes on 4 residues after the read ends, and that part is filled in from the germline J gene. The V and J genes are TRBV31 and TRBJ1-2; maybe TRBD1 (6 bases). Deletions cut 1 base from V and 0 bases from J, with 12 bases between. The CDR3 is made up of 15 amino acids. The germline gives CDR1 GKSSPN, CDR2 SITVG. CDR3: CAWSPSPGANSDYTF. The DNA read from the CDR3 is TGTGCCTGGAGTCCCTCCCCAGGGGCAAACTCC.

In this sample, this clone turned up a few times. Mouse gene names and germline throughout. The CDR3 end is not reached by the read, which stops 4 residues before it; the germline J gene fills it in. The rearrangement joins TRBV17 to TRBJ2-2, with 8 bases lining up with TRBD2. The CDR3 runs 18 residues. Germline lookup yields CDR1 MNHDT and CDR2 YYDKIL. V dropped 0 bases and J dropped 0; count of bases not matched to a gene: 6. The CDR3 is CASSRERDWSANTGQLYF. Partial CDR3 DNA: TGTGCTAGCAGTAGAGAACGGGACTGGTCCGCAAACACCGGG.

This clone has just a few counts. Gene names are the mouse ones. The sequence runs out 4 residues before the end of the CDR3; the remainder is reconstructed from the germline J gene. This chain connects TRBV19 to TRBJ2-7, with TRBD1 as a possible D gene (6 bases). Germline assignment: CDR1 FNHDT and CDR2 SITEND (reference sequence). The CDR3 consists of 13 residues. Between the trimmed V and J ends, which lost 2 bases and 0 bases, there was a span of 6 bases. The CDR3 sequence: CASSMDSSYEQYF. The DNA read from the CDR3 is TGTGCCAGCAGTATGGACAGCTCCTAT.

There are a few counts of this clone. Germline and genes here are mouse. The read comes to an end 4 residues before the CDR3 does, leaving the germline J gene to fill in the end. The chain employs TRBV13-1 and TRBJ2-7; 10 bases fit TRBD1. Germline V gene data show CDR1 as NSHNY and CDR2 as SYGAGN. The CDR3 is made up of 14 amino acids. The V and J ends lost 5 bases and 0 bases, in that order; junction bases with no gene match: 2. CDR3 residues: CASRGTGASYEQYF. Incomplete CDR3 DNA: TGTGCCAGCAGAGGGACAGGGGCCTCCTAT.

This clone was seen a handful of times. Genes here carry mouse names. The CDR3 end lies 4 residues beyond the end of the read and is filled in from the germline J gene. The chain employs TRBV13-1 and TRBJ2-3; 7 bases are a match to TRBD2. Germline lookup yields CDR1 NSHNY and CDR2 SYGAGN. This CDR3 spans 15 amino acids. V shed 4 bases and J 2 bases; nucleotides not matched to a gene: 7. The CDR3 spells CASSRGGVVAETLYF. Partial CDR3 DNA: TGTGCCAGCAGTCGCGGGGGGGTGGTTGCAGAA.

Ten or more counts support this clone. Gene names are mouse gene names. The CDR3 goes on 4 residues after the read ends, and that part is filled in from the germline J gene. The chain combines TRBV13-2 with TRBJ2-5, with 10 bases identical to TRBD2. The CDR3 runs 15 residues. V lost 3 bases, J lost 2 bases, and 3 bases stayed unmatched. Germline assignment: CDR1 NNHNN and CDR2 SYGAGS (reference sequence). The CDR3 sequence is CASGGDWGSQDTQYF. Incomplete CDR3 DNA: TGTGCCAGCGGTGGGGACTGGGGTTCCCAAGAC.

This clone has more than one count but fewer than ten. The gene symbols are mouse symbols. The CDR3 goes on 4 residues after the read ends, and that part is filled in from the germline J gene. The chain joins TRBV5 to TRBJ2-3; D might be TRBD1 (6 bases). The CDR3 runs to 14 residues. Germline V gene data show CDR1 as LGHNA and CDR2 as YNLKQL (reference sequence). V gave up 0 bases and J gave up 3 bases, with 7 bases separating them. This chain's CDR3 is CASSQDDRAETLYF. Partial CDR3 DNA: TGTGCCAGCAGCCAAGACGACAGGGCAGAA.

Note on this clone: Gene names and germline refer to mouse. Read sequence stops 4 residues before the CDR3 end, and the germline J gene provides the missing end. The same CDR3 also results from other DNA sequences found in this sample. The chain combines TRBV1 with TRBJ2-3, with 11 bases identical to TRBD1. There are 15 residues in the CDR3. V gave up 8 bases and J gave up 0 bases; unmatched junction bases: 4. CDR1 NSQYPW and CDR2 LRSPGD come from the germline V gene (reference sequence). CDR3 protein: CTCGDRGSSAETLYF. Incomplete CDR3 DNA: TGCACCTGCGGGGACAGGGGGTCTAGTGCAGAA.

Regarding this clone: The listed genes are named as in mouse. The observed sequence ends 4 residues before the CDR3 terminus, with the missing tail filled in from the germline J gene. J is TRBJ1-1 and V is TRBV13-3; D is possibly TRBD1 (6 bases). CDR1 and CDR2 from the germline V gene are NNHDY and SYVADS. The CDR3 length is 12 residues. CDR3 protein: CASSFGQPEVFF. The sequenced CDR3 bases are TGTGCCAGCAGTTTCGGACAGCCA.

This clone was seen a handful of times. Gene names denote mouse genes. CDR3 DNA, as far as it was read: TGTGCTAGTCCGGGGACTTCTAGTGCAGAA. Protein sequence: CASPGTSSAE. The complete CDR3 reads CASPGTSSAETLYF. This chain links TRBV29 with TRBJ2-3; D might be TRBD2 (6 bases). The read gets to within 4 residues of the CDR3 end, and the germline J gene fills in the rest. Trimming took 9 bases from V and 0 from J, leaving 13 bases between them. CDR1 and CDR2 (germline): MSHET, SYDVDS. The CDR3 is 14 residues long.

This clone was seen more than once but under ten times. Germline and genes here are mouse. The CDR3 is cut off 4 residues early in the read; its end comes from the germline J gene. The rearrangement joins TRBV5 to TRBJ2-5; TRBD1 agrees at 8 bases. From germline, CDR1 is LGHNA and CDR2 YNLKQL (reference sequence). V shed 1 base, J shed 1 base, and the junction held 4 bases outside the gene matches. This CDR3 has 16 amino acids. The CDR3 DNA, read in part, is TGTGCCAGCAGCCAAGCGCCAGGGGGCTACCAAGAC. Its protein product is CASSQAPGGYQD. The CDR3 reads in full as CASSQAPGGYQDTQYF.

This clone was observed a handful of times. Gene names refer to mouse genes. The read ends 4 residues before the CDR3 terminus; that terminus is restored from the germline J gene. This sequence joins TRBV1 and TRBJ2-5, with D possibly TRBD1 on 6 matching bases. This CDR3 is built from 14 residues. Germline V gives CDR1 NSQYPW, CDR2 LRSPGD (reference sequence). The CDR3 sequence is CTCSAISGEDTQYF. CDR3 bases read: TGCACCTGCAGTGCAATCTCAGGGGAAGAC.

Notes on this clone: This may be a read error, as it is one base from a much larger clone. Gene names and germline match the mouse. The sequence runs out 3 residues before the end of the CDR3; the remainder is reconstructed from the germline J gene. At the DNA level, this CDR3 is encoded by other sequences in the same sample as well. The V call is TRBV13-3, the J call TRBJ1-6; D may be TRBD1 (5 bases). TRBJ1-6 is designated an ORF whose function remains uncertain. This CDR3 comprises 14 residues. With 2 bases removed from V and 4 bases from J, the gap between germline ends came to 7 bases. CDR1 NNHDY and CDR2 SYVADS come from the germline V gene. CDR3 DNA (partial): TGTGCCAGCAGTGAAGACAGATATAATTCGCCC. It yields the protein CASSEDRYNSP. The whole CDR3 protein reads CASSEDRYNSPLYF.

This clone was recorded a few times. All gene names here are mouse names. The CDR3 loop is CASSITGTGPHEQYF. Partial CDR3 DNA: TGTGCCAGCAGTATAACAGGGACAGGGCCCCAT. The chain employs TRBV19 and TRBJ2-7; 9 positions agree with TRBD1. The read falls 4 residues short of the CDR3 end, and the missing part is taken from the germline J gene. Germline loops: CDR1 FNHDT, CDR2 SITEND (reference sequence). This CDR3 has 15 residues.

A remark on this clone: Genes and germline come from the mouse. The read gets to within 4 residues of the CDR3 end, and the germline J gene fills in the rest. Other DNA sequences in this specimen translate into the identical CDR3. The J gene is TRBJ2-7, the V gene TRBV5; tentative D call: TRBD1 (7 bases). Germline values: CDR1 LGHNA, CDR2 YNLKQL (reference sequence). With 4 bases removed from V and 3 bases from J, the gap between germline ends came to 13 bases. This CDR3 is 14 amino acids long. CDR3 DNA, as far as it was read: TGTGCCAGCAGCCGAGGGGGCGCCCTCTAT. The encoded protein is CASSRGGALY. The entire CDR3 sequence reads CASSRGGALYEQYF.

This clone showed up just a few times. Genes here carry mouse names. Coverage ceases 4 residues before the CDR3 finishes, and the germline J gene fills in the end. This sequence joins TRBV13-2 and TRBJ1-2; possibly TRBD1 for D (6 bases). Germline V gives CDR1 NNHNN, CDR2 SYGAGS (reference sequence). V was clipped by 3 bases and J by 3 bases, with 12 bases between them. The CDR3 spans 14 residues. The CDR3 bases that were read are TGTGCCAGCGGTGCTGGGACAAAAGACTCC. Translating it yields CASGAGTKDS. The whole CDR3 sequence is CASGAGTKDSDYTF.

This clone was counted only a few times. The genes and germline here are from mouse. The missing CDR3 end, 4 residues past where the read stops, is filled in from the germline J gene. Other DNA sequences in the same sample also yield this CDR3. The chain recombines TRBV1 with TRBJ2-4; 8 bases line up with TRBD1. The CDR3 sequence is 14 residues long. CDR1 and CDR2 from the germline V gene are NSQYPW and LRSPGD (reference sequence). The CDR3 is CTCSADQGANTLYF. The DNA read from the CDR3 is TGCACCTGCAGTGCAGATCAGGGGGCGAAC.

Comment on this clone: Gene names refer to mouse genes. The read falls 4 residues short of the CDR3 end, and the missing part is taken from the germline J gene. This sequence joins TRBV17 and TRBJ2-5; D perhaps matches TRBD1 (6 bases). V was clipped by 0 bases and J by 3 bases, with 10 bases between them. The germline CDR1 and CDR2 sequences are MNHDT and YYDKIL. CDR3 size: 15 residues. CDR3 amino acids: CASSRDGDTQDTQYF. The sequenced part of the CDR3 DNA is TGTGCTAGCAGTAGAGATGGGGACACTCAAGAC.

This clone has more than one count but fewer than ten. Germline and genes here are mouse. Sequencing ends 3 residues short of the CDR3 end; the germline J gene provides the rest. This chain uses TRBV13-1 with TRBJ1-6; TRBD1 agrees at 9 bases. TRBJ1-6 is identified as an open reading frame with a role that is uncertain. The CDR3 runs to 15 residues. V was pared by 2 bases and J by 6 bases, with 3 bases of the junction left unmatched. Germline CDR1 reads NSHNY; CDR2 reads SYGAGN. The CDR3 here is CASSDGTGSNSPLYF. The sequenced part of the CDR3 DNA is TGTGCCAGCAGTGACGGGACAGGGAGTAATTCGCCC.

Notes on this clone: Each gene name is a mouse one. The sequenced fragment ends 4 residues before the CDR3 boundary, so the rest is inferred from the germline J gene. This specimen includes other DNA sequences encoding the same CDR3. The chain uses TRBV13-3 and TRBJ2-3; perhaps TRBD1 as D (5 bases). Germline V gives CDR1 NNHDY, CDR2 SYVADS. The germline V and J ends were trimmed by 5 bases and 1 base, with 8 bases remaining between them. The CDR3 is 13 residues long. The sequenced CDR3 bases are TGTGCCAGCAGGCAGGGAGGTGCAGAA. Translating it yields CASRQGGAE. The entire CDR3 protein reads CASRQGGAETLYF.

For this clone: The genes are named according to mouse. The read ends 4 residues before the CDR3 terminus; that terminus is restored from the germline J gene. The rearrangement joins TRBV31 to TRBJ2-4; D uncertain. Germline lookup yields CDR1 GKSSPN and CDR2 SITVG. This CDR3 region has 12 residues. The V end lost 1 base, the J end lost 2 bases, and 4 bases lay between the germline ends. CDR3 loop: CAWSPFQNTLYF. The sequenced CDR3 bases are TGTGCCTGGAGTCCATTTCAAAAC.

This clone was counted only a few times. Genes here carry mouse names. The missing CDR3 end, 4 residues past where the read stops, is filled in from the germline J gene. V is TRBV19 and J is TRBJ2-5; the match to TRBD1 covers 10 bases. Germline values: CDR1 FNHDT, CDR2 SITEND (reference sequence). This CDR3 comprises 14 residues. The CDR3 sequence is CASTADRGLDTQYF. The part of the CDR3 DNA that was read is TGTGCCAGCACCGCAGACAGGGGGCTGGAC.

On this clone: The genes and germline here are from mouse. Read sequence stops 4 residues before the CDR3 end, and the germline J gene provides the missing end. The chain is built from TRBV1 and TRBJ1-1; D might be TRBD1 (5 bases). Trimming shortened V by 5 bases and J by 3 bases, and 10 bases separated the two germline ends. The CDR3 spans 13 residues. The germline V gene has CDR1 NSQYPW and CDR2 LRSPGD (reference sequence). The DNA read from the CDR3 is TGCACCTGCAGTCCAGGGCTGGACACA. The encoded protein is CTCSPGLDT. The CDR3 in its entirety is CTCSPGLDTEVFF.

On this clone: Gene names and germline refer to mouse. Read coverage stops 4 residues before the CDR3 terminus; the germline J gene supplies the remainder. The chain has TRBV13-3 and TRBJ2-1; possible D gene TRBD2, 6 bases. Trimming removed 7 bases from V and 2 bases from J, with 10 bases in between. Germline V gene lookup returns CDR1 NNHDY and CDR2 SYVADS. The length of the CDR3 is 13 residues. CDR3 DNA, as far as it was read: TGTGCCAGCGAGACTGGTGACTATGCT. Protein sequence: CASETGDYA. The full-length CDR3 reads as CASETGDYAEQFF.